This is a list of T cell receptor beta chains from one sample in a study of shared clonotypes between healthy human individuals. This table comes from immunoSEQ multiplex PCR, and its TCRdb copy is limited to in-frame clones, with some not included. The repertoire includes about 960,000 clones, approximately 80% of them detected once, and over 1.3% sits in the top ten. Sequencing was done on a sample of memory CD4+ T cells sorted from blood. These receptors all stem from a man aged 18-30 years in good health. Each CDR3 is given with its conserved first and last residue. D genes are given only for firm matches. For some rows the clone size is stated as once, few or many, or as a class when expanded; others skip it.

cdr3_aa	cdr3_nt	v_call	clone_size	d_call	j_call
CASSVLNRETGYGYTF	TGTGCCAGCAGTGTCCTAAACAGGGAAACGGGCTATGGCTACACCTTC	TRBV6-1	NA	NA	TRBJ1-2
CAWSRFSYEQYF	TGTGCCTGGAGTCGATTTTCCTACGAGCAGTACTTC	TRBV30	NA	NA	TRBJ2-7
CASSLRTGGSPNEKLFF	TGCGCCAGCAGCCTTAGGACAGGGGGCTCTCCTAATGAAAAACTGTTTTTT	TRBV4-1	NA	TRBD1	TRBJ1-4
CASRPQLTSTDTQYF	TGTGCCAGCAGGCCACAACTAACTAGCACAGATACGCAGTATTTT	TRBV6-5	NA	NA	TRBJ2-3
CASSIWDRPNTEAFF	TGTGCCAGTAGTATTTGGGACAGGCCGAACACTGAAGCTTTCTTT	TRBV19	NA	TRBD1	TRBJ1-1
CAWSLSTDTQYF	TGTGCCTGGAGTCTCTCCACAGATACGCAGTATTTT	TRBV30	NA	NA	TRBJ2-3
CASRSGTGGAYYGYTF	TGTGCCAGCAGGTCCGGGACAGGGGGCGCCTACTATGGCTACACCTTC	TRBV27	many	TRBD1	TRBJ1-2
CASSSQGAGNTIYF	TGCGCCAGCAGCTCCCAGGGGGCTGGAAACACCATATATTTT	TRBV5-1	NA	TRBD1	TRBJ1-3
CAISFGPQMGYGYTF	TGTGCCATCAGTTTTGGACCCCAGATGGGCTATGGCTACACCTTC	TRBV10-3	NA	NA	TRBJ1-2
CASSLEGNTIYF	TGTGCCAGCAGTTTAGAAGGAAACACCATATATTTT	TRBV28	many	NA	TRBJ1-3
CAIGGLGYEQYF	TGTGCCATCGGGGGTTTGGGCTACGAGCAGTACTTC	TRBV10-3	NA	NA	TRBJ2-7
CAISTSSAYEQYF	TGTGCCATCAGTACTAGCTCTGCCTACGAGCAGTACTTC	TRBV10-3	NA	NA	TRBJ2-7
CSVFEAGGPTGELFF	TGCAGCGTTTTTGAAGCGGGAGGCCCAACCGGGGAGCTGTTTTTT	TRBV29-1	once	TRBD2	TRBJ2-2
CAISEVIGGTYQETQYF	TGTGCCATCAGTGAAGTAATCGGGGGGACCTACCAAGAGACCCAGTACTTC	TRBV10-3	once	TRBD2	TRBJ2-5
CASSQDHQENQPQHF	TGCGCCAGCAGCCAAGATCACCAGGAGAATCAGCCCCAGCATTTT	TRBV4-3	once	NA	TRBJ1-5
CASSYSGTLQYF	TGTGCCAGCAGTTACTCGGGGACCCTACAGTACTTC	TRBV6-5	NA	NA	TRBJ2-7
CASSHGGTDYNEQFF	TGTGCCAGCAGCCACGGTGGGACTGATTACAATGAGCAGTTCTTC	TRBV5-4	once	NA	TRBJ2-1
CASSFETGAETQYF	TGTGCCAGCAGTTTCGAAACGGGGGCGGAGACCCAGTACTTC	TRBV25-1	NA	NA	TRBJ2-5
CASSLGDGNYGYTF	TGCGCCAGCAGCTTGGGGGACGGAAACTATGGCTACACCTTC	TRBV5-1	NA	NA	TRBJ1-2
CASSFLGSGNTIYF	TGTGCCAGCAGCTTCTTAGGCTCTGGAAACACCATATATTTT	TRBV7-2	few	NA	TRBJ1-3
CASSTTGLYNEQFF	TGCGCCAGCAGCACGACAGGGTTGTACAATGAGCAGTTCTTC	TRBV10-1	NA	TRBD1	TRBJ2-1
CASSPDPNTGELFF	TGTGCCAGCTCACCGGACCCGAACACCGGGGAGCTGTTTTTT	TRBV18	few	NA	TRBJ2-2
CASGLVPHNSPLHF	TGTGCCAGCGGTTTAGTCCCGCATAATTCACCCCTCCACTTT	TRBV6-5	NA	NA	TRBJ1-6
CASSQTTTGPQGTQYF	TGCGCCAGCAGCCAAACTACGACAGGGCCCCAGGGGACCCAGTACTTC	TRBV4-3	NA	TRBD1	TRBJ2-5
CASSFGNTGELFF	TGTGCCAGCAGCTTTGGGAACACCGGGGAGCTGTTTTTT	TRBV7-3	NA	NA	TRBJ2-2
CASSLVYSYTGELFF	TGTGCCAGCAGCCTAGTCTACAGTTACACCGGGGAGCTGTTTTTT	TRBV21-1	NA	NA	TRBJ2-2
CASSVRRTYEQYF	TGTGCCAGCAGTGTGCGGCGGACCTACGAGCAGTACTTC	TRBV2	NA	NA	TRBJ2-7
CAISVSTGVGVSEKLFF	TGTGCCATCAGTGTTTCAACCGGGGTGGGTGTGAGTGAAAAACTGTTTTTT	TRBV10-3	NA	NA	TRBJ1-4
CASSETGYNSPLHF	TGTGCCAGCAGCGAGACAGGGTATAATTCACCCCTCCACTTT	TRBV9	NA	TRBD1	TRBJ1-6
CASSPKGDGNEQYF	TGTGCCAGCTCACCAAAGGGAGATGGGAACGAGCAGTACTTC	TRBV18	NA	NA	TRBJ2-7
CASGFTGVETQYF	TGTGCTAGTGGTTTTACAGGGGTGGAGACCCAGTACTTC	TRBV12-5	NA	TRBD1	TRBJ2-5
CASSLGDRGRDTQYF	TGTGCCAGCAGCTTGGGGGACAGGGGGCGAGATACGCAGTATTTT	TRBV5-4	NA	TRBD1	TRBJ2-3
CASSLEADKRAF	TGTGCCAGCAGTTTAGAGGCGGACAAGAGAGCCTTC	TRBV28	NA	NA	TRBJ1-2
CASRREREGYNEQFF	TGTGCCAGCAGAAGAGAGCGGGAGGGTTACAATGAGCAGTTCTTC	TRBV7-2	NA	TRBD2	TRBJ2-1
CASSLRQGTTNGYTF	TGTGCCAGCAGTTTGCGACAGGGAACTACTAATGGCTACACCTTC	TRBV27	NA	TRBD1	TRBJ1-2
CASSPDRGHSPLHF	TGTGCCAGTAGTCCCGACAGGGGCCATTCACCCCTCCACTTT	TRBV19	NA	TRBD1	TRBJ1-6
CASSQETGGSYEQYF	TGCGCCAGCAGCCAGGAGACAGGGGGCTCCTACGAGCAGTACTTC	TRBV4-1	NA	TRBD1	TRBJ2-7
CASSRRGTMQAGEQYF	TGTGCCAGCAGCCGTAGAGGTACCATGCAGGCAGGGGAGCAGTACTTC	TRBV11-1	NA	NA	TRBJ2-7
CASSPGPYGYTF	TGTGCCAGCAGCCCTGGACCCTATGGCTACACCTTC	TRBV28	few	NA	TRBJ1-2
CASSRSGSKDTQYF	TGTGCCAGCAGCCGAAGCGGGAGCAAAGATACGCAGTATTTT	TRBV7-9	NA	TRBD2	TRBJ2-3
CASSGPVGETQYF	TGTGCCAGCAGTGGCCCGGTGGGGGAGACCCAGTACTTC	TRBV25-1	NA	NA	TRBJ2-5
CASSPAGGQETQYF	TGTGCCAGCAGCCCAGCGGGGGGGCAAGAGACCCAGTACTTC	TRBV7-3	NA	TRBD2	TRBJ2-5
CATAGDKTLYGYTF	TGTGCCACCGCTGGTGACAAGACCCTATATGGCTACACCTTC	TRBV6-6	once	NA	TRBJ1-2
CASNHGRAAALF	TGTGCCAGTAACCATGGGAGGGCCGCCGCACTCTTC	TRBV19	NA	NA	TRBJ1-2
CASSPTVRDKPEAFF	TGTGCCAGCAGCCCGACCGTCCGGGACAAGCCTGAAGCTTTCTTT	TRBV7-3	NA	NA	TRBJ1-1
CASRREQGLYEQYF	TGTGCAAGTCGCCGTGAACAGGGTTTATACGAGCAGTACTTC	TRBV12-2	NA	NA	TRBJ2-7
CASSPGQGDEQFF	TGTGCCAGCTCACCGGGACAGGGCGATGAGCAGTTCTTC	TRBV18	NA	TRBD1	TRBJ2-1
CASCGTFSYNEQFF	TGTGCCTCCTGCGGGACTTTCTCCTACAATGAGCAGTTCTTC	TRBV6-6	NA	NA	TRBJ2-1